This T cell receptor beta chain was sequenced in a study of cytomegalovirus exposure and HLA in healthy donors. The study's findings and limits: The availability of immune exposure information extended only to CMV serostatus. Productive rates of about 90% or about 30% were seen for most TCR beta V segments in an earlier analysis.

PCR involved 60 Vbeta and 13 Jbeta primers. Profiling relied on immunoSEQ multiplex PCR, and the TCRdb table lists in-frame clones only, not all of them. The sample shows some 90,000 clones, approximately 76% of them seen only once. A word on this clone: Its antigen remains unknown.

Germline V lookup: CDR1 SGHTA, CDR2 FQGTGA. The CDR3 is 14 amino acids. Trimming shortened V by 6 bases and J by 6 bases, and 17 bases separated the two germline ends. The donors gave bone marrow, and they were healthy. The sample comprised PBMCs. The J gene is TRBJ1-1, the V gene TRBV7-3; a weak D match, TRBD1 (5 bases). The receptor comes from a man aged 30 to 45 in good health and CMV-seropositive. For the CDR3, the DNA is TGTGCCAGCAGGATGGGCAGGGAGGCTCCTGAAGCTTTCTTT. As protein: CASRMGREAPEAFF.